This T cell receptor beta chain was found in a study of blood T cell repertoires in COVID-19. Study context: Sites across the United States, Italy and Spain contributed samples from acute and convalescent COVID-19. Nucleic acid was either cDNA or gDNA, and it came from T cells, B-cell-depleted T cells, or PBMCs.

Trimming cost V 5 bases and J 1 base, with 14 bases left between them. The germline CDR1 and CDR2 sequences are SGHAT and FQNNGV. The CDR3 runs to 16 residues. In the original workflow: From reference gene primer amplification, estimates of nucleated cell counts were derived. Sequencing used immunoSEQ multiplex PCR; TCRdb keeps in-frame clones, though not all of them. The V and J calls and clone size were taken over from that table, and D and trimming were inferred from the DNA. Among 63,000 or so clones listed, 88% were seen once. The clonotype originates from a human donor in a cohort sampled during active COVID-19. The chain is built from TRBV11-2 and TRBJ2-2; TRBD2 is a possible D gene (6 bases). The sample taken for sequencing was peripheral blood. The CDR3 reads CASSPWGSGNTGELFF. For the CDR3, the DNA is TGTGCCAGCAGCCCCTGGGGTAGCGGGAACACCGGGGAGCTGTTTTTT. The whole variable domain, remainder taken from reference TRBV11-2 and TRBJ2-2, is EAGVAQSPRYKIIEKRQSVAFWCNPISGHATLYWYQQILGQGPKLLIQFQNNGVVDDSQLPKDRFSAERLKGVDSTLKIQPAKLEDSAVYLCASSPWGSGNTGELFFGEGSRLTVL.